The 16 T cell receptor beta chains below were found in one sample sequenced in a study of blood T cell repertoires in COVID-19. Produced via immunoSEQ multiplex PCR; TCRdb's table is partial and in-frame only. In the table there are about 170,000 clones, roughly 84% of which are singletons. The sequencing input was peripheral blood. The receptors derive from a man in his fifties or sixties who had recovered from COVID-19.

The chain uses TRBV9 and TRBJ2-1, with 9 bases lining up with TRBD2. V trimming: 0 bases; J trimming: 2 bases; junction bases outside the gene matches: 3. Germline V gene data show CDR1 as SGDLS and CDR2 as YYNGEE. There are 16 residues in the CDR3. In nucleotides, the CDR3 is TGTGCCAGCAGCGTAGTGGGCGGGGGGGCCTACAATGAGCAGTTCTTC. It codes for CASSVVGGGAYNEQFF.

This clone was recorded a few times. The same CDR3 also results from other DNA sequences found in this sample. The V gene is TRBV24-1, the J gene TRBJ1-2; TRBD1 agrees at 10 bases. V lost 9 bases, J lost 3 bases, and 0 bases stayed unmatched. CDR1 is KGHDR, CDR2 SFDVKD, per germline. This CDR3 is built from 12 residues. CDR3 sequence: CATGQGDYGYTF. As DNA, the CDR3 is TGTGCCACCGGACAGGGGGACTATGGCTACACCTTC.

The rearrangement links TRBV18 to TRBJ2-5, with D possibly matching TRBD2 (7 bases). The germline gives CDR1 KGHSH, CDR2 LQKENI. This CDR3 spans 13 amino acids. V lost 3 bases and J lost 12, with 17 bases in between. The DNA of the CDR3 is TGTGCCAGCTCACCGGAACTAGCGCAGGGGAAGTACTTC. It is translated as CASSPELAQGKYF.

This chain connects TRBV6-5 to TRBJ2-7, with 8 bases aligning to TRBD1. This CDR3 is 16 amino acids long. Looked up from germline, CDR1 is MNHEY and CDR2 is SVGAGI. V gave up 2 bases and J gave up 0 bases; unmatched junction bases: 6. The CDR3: CASSYRTGKSSYEQYF. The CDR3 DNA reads TGTGCCAGCAGTTACCGGACAGGGAAGAGCTCCTACGAGCAGTACTTC.

The CDR3 is CASSETGKPVQHF. CDR3 DNA sequence: TGTGCCAGCAGTGAGACAGGCAAACCCGTCCAGCATTTT. This chain uses TRBV6-2 or TRBV6-3 with TRBJ1-5; D perhaps matches TRBD1 (6 bases). V lost 5 bases, J lost 12 bases, and 17 bases lay in between. The CDR3 length is 13 residues. Germline V CDR1 and CDR2: MNHEY, SVGEGT.

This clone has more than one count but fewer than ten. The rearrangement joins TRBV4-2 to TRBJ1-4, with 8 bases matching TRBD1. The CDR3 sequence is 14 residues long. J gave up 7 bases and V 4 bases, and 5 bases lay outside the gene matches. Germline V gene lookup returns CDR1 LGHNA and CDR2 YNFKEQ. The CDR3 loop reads CASSPDRAVEKLFF. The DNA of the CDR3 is TGTGCCAGCAGCCCGGACAGGGCGGTTGAAAAACTGTTTTTT.

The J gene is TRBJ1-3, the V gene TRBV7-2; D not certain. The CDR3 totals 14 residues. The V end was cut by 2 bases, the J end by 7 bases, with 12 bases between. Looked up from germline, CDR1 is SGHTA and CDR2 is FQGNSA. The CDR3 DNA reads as TGTGCCAGCAGCTTAAACCCCGCCGGGAACACCATATATTTT. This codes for CASSLNPAGNTIYF.

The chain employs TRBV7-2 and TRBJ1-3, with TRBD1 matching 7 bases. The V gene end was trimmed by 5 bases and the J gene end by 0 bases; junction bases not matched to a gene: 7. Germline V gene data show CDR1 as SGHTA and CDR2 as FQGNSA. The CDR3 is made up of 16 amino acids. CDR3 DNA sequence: TGTGCCAGCAGCCAGGGACAGTTCCTCTCTGGAAACACCATATATTTT. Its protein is CASSQGQFLSGNTIYF.

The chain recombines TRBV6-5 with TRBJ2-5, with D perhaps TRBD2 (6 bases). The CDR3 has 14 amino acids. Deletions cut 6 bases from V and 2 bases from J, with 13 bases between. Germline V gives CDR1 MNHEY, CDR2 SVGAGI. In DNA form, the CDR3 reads TGTGCCAGCAGAAAAAATGGGGGGCAAGAGACCCAGTACTTC. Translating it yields CASRKNGGQETQYF.

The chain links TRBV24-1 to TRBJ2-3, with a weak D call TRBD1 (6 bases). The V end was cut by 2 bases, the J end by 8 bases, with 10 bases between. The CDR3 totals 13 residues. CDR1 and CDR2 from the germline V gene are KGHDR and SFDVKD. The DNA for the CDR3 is TGTGCCACCAGTGATTCATTCAGGGGTACGCAGTATTTT. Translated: CATSDSFRGTQYF.

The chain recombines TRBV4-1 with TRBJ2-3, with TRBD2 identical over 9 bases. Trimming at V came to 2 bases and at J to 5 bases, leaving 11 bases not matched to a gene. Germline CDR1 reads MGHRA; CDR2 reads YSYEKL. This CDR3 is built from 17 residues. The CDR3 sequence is CASSQRSGGYEGDTQYF. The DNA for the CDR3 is TGCGCCAGCAGCCAAAGGAGCGGGGGGTACGAGGGAGATACGCAGTATTTT.

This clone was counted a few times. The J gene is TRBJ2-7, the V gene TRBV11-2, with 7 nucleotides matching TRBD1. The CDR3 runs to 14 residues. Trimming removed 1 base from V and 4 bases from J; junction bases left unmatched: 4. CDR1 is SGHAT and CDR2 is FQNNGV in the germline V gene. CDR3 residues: CASSLVGTEYEQYF. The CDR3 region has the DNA TGTGCCAGCAGCTTAGTGGGGACAGAATACGAGCAGTACTTC.

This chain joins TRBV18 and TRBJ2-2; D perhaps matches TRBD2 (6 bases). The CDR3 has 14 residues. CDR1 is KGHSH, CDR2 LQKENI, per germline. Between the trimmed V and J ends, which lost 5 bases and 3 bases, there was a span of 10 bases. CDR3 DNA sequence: TGTGCCAGCTCATCCAGGGAGGACACCGGGGAGCTGTTTTTT. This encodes CASSSREDTGELFF. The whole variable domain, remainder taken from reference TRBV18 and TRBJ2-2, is NAGVMQNPRHLVRRRGQEARLRCSPMKGHSHVYWYRQLPEEGLKFMVYLQKENIIDESGMPKERFSAEFPKEGPSILRIQQVVRGDSAAYFCASSSREDTGELFFGEGSRLTVL.

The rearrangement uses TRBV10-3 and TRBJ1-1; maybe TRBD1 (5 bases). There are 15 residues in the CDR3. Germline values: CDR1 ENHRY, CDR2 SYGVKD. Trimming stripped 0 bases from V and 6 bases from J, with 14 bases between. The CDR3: CAISESRAGGAEAFF. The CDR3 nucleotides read TGTGCCATCAGTGAGTCAAGGGCCGGGGGTGCTGAAGCTTTCTTT.

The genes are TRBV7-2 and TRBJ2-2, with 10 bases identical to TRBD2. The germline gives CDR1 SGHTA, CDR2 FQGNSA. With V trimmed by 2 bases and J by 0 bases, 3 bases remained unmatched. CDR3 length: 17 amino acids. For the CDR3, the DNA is TGTGCCAGCAGCTTACCTAGCGGGGGCGCGAACACCGGGGAGCTGTTTTTT. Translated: CASSLPSGGANTGELFF.

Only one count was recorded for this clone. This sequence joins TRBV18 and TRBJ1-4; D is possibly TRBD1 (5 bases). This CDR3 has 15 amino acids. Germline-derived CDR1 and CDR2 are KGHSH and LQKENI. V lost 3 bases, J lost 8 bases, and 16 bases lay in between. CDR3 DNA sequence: TGTGCCAGCTCACCTCCTGATAGGGGCTGGGAAAAACTGTTTTTT. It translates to CASSPPDRGWEKLFF.